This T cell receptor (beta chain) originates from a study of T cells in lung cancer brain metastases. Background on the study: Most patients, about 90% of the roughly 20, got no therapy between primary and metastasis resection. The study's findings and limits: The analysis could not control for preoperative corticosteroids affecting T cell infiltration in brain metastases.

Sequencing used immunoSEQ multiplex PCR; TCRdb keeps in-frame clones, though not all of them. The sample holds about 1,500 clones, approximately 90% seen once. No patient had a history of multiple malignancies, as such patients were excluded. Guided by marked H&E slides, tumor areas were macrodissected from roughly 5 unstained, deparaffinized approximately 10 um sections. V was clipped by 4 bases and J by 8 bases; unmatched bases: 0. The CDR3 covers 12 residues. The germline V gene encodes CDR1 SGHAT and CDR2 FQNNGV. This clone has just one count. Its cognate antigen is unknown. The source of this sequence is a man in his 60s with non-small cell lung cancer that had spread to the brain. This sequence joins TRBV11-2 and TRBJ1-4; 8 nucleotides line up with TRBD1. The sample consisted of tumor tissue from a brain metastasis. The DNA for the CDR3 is TGTGCCAGCAGCTGGGACAGGGAAAAACTGTTTTTT. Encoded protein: CASSWDREKLFF.